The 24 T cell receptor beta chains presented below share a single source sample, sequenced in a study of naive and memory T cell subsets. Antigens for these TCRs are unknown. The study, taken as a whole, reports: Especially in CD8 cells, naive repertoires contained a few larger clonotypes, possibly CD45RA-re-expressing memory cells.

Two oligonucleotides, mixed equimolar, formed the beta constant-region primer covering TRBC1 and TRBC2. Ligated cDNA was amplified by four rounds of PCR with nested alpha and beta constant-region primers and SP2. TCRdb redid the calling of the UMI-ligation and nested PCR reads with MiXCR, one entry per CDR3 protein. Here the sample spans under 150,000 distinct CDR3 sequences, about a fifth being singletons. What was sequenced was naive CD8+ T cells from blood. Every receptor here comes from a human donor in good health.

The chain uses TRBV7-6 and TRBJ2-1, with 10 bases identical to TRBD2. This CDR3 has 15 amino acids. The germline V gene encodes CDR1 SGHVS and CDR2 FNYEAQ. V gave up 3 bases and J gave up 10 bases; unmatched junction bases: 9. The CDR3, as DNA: TGTGCCAGCAGCTTCGGTACTAGCGGGGAGATGGAGCAGTTCTTC. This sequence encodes CASSFGTSGEMEQFF.

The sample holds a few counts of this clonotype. CDR3 residues: CASSGNRKSSYEQYF. Written as DNA, the CDR3 is TGTGCCAGCAGTGGGAACAGGAAAAGCTCCTACGAGCAGTACTTC. This chain connects TRBV27 to TRBJ2-7, with D maybe TRBD1 (5 bases). The V gene's germline CDR1 is MNHEY and CDR2 SMNVEV (reference sequence). This CDR3 spans 15 amino acids. The V and J ends lost 5 bases and 0 bases respectively, with 14 bases between them.

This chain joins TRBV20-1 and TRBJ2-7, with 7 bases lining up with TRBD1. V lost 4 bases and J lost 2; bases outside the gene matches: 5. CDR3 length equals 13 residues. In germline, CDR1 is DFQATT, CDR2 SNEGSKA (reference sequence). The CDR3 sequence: CSATGTETYEQYF. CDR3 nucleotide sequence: TGCAGTGCTACCGGGACAGAGACCTACGAGCAGTACTTC.

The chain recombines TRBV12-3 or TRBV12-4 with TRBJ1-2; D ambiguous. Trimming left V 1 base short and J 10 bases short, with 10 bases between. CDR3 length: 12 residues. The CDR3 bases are TGTGCCAGCAGTTTAGACAGCCTTAACTACACCTTC. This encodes CASSLDSLNYTF.

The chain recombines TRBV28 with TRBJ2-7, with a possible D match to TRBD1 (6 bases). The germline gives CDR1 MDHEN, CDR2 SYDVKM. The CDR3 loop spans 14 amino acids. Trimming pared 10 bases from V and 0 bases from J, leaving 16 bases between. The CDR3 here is CATTSRQDSYEQYF. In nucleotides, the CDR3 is TGTGCCACCACCTCCCGACAGGACTCCTACGAGCAGTACTTC.

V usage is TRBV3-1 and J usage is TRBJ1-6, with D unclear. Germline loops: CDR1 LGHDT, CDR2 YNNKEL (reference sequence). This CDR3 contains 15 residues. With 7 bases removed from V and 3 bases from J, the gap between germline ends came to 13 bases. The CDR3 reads CASTRMDGYNSPLHF. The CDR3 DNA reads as TGTGCCAGCACCCGAATGGACGGCTATAATTCACCCCTCCACTTT.

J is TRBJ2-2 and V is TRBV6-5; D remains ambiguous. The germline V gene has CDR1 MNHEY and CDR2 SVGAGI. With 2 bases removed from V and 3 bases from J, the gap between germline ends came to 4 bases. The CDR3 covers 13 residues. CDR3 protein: CASSYHDTGELFF. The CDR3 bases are TGTGCCAGCAGTTACCACGACACCGGGGAGCTGTTTTTT.

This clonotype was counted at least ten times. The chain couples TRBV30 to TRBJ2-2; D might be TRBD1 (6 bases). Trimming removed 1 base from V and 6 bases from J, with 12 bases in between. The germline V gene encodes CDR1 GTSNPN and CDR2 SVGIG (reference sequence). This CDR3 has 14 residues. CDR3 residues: CAWSAQTGAGELFF. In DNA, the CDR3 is TGTGCCTGGAGTGCCCAGACAGGCGCCGGGGAGCTGTTTTTT.

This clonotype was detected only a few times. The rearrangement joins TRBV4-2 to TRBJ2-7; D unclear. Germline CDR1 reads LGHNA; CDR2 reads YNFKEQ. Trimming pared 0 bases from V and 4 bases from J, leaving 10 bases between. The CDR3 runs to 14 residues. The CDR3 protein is CASSQEVYIYEQYF. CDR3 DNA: TGTGCCAGCAGCCAAGAGGTGTATATTTACGAGCAGTACTTC.

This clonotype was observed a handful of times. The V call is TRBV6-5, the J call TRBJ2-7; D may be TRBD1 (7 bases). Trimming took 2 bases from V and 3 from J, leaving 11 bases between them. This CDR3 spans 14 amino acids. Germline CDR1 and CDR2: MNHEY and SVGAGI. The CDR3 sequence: CASSYDREDYEQYF. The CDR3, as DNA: TGTGCCAGCAGTTACGACAGGGAGGACTACGAGCAGTACTTC.

This CDR3 is CASSLRGVWSEQYF. The CDR3 nucleotides read TGTGCCAGCAGTCTCCGCGGGGTGTGGTCCGAGCAGTACTTC. The V and J genes are TRBV12-3 or TRBV12-4 and TRBJ2-7, with D tentatively TRBD2 (6 bases). With 5 bases removed from V and 6 bases from J, the gap between germline ends came to 17 bases. This CDR3 is built from 14 residues.

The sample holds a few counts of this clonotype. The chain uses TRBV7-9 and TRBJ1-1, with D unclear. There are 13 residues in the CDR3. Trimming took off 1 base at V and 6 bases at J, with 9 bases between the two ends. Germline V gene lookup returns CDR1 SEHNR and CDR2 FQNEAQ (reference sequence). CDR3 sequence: CASSLGPHPEAFF. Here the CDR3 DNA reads TGTGCCAGCAGCTTAGGCCCCCACCCTGAAGCTTTCTTT.

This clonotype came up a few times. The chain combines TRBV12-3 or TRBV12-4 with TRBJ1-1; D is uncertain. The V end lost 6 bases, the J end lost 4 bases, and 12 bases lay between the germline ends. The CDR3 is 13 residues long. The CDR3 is CASRAIGLTEAFF. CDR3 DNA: TGTGCCAGCAGAGCTATAGGGCTCACTGAAGCTTTCTTT.

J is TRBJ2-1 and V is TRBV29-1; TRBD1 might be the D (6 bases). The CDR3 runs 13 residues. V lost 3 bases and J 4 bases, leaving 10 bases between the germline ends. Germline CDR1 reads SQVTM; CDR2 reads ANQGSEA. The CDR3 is CSVDLGGYNEQFF. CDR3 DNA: TGCAGCGTTGATCTAGGGGGTTACAATGAGCAGTTCTTC.

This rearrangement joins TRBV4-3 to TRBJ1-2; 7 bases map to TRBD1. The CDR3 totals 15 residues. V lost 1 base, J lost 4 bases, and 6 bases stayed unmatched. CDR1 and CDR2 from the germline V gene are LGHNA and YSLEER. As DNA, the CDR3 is TGCGCCAGCAGCCAAGGACTGGGACAGACCTATGGCTACACCTTC. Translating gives CASSQGLGQTYGYTF.

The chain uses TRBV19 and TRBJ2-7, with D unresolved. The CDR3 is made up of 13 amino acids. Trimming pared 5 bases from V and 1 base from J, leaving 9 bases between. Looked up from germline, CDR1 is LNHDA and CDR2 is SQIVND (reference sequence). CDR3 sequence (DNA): TGTGCCAGTAGTCACTCATTTTCCTACGAGCAGTACTTC. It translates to CASSHSFSYEQYF.

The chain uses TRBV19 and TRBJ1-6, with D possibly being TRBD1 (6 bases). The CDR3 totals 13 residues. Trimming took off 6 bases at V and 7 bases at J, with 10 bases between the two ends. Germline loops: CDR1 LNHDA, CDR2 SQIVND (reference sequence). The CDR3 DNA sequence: TGTGCCAGTAGCGGGGGCCTCAATTCACCCCTCCACTTT. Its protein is CASSGGLNSPLHF.

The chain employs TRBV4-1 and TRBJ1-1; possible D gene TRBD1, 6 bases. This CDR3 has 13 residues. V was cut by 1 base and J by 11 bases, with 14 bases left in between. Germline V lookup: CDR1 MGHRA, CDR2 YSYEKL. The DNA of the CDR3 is TGCGCCAGCAGCCAAGGCCCAGGGGATGAGGCTTTCTTT. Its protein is CASSQGPGDEAFF.

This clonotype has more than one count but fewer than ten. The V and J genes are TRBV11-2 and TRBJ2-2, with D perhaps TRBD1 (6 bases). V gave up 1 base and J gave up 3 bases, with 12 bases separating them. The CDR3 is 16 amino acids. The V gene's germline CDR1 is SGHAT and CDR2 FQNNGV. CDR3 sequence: CASSLVRDTDTGELFF. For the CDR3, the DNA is TGTGCCAGCAGCTTAGTCCGGGACACCGACACCGGGGAGCTGTTTTTT. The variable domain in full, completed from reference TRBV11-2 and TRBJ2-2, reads EAGVAQSPRYKIIEKRQSVAFWCNPISGHATLYWYQQILGQGPKLLIQFQNNGVVDDSQLPKDRFSAERLKGVDSTLKIQPAKLEDSAVYLCASSLVRDTDTGELFFGEGSRLTVL.

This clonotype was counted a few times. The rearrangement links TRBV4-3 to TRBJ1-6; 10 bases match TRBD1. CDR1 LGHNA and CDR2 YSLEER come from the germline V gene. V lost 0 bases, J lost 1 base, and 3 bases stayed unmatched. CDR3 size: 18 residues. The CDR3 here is CASSQDRDRGSYNSPLHF. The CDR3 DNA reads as TGCGCCAGCAGCCAAGATCGGGACAGGGGATCCTATAATTCACCCCTCCACTTT.

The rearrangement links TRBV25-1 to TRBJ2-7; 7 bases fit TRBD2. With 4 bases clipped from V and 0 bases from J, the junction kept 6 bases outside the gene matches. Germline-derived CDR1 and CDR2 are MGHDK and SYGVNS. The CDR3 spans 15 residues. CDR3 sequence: CASSGGGLSSYEQYF. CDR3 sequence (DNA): TGTGCCAGCAGTGGGGGGGGACTGAGCTCCTACGAGCAGTACTTC.

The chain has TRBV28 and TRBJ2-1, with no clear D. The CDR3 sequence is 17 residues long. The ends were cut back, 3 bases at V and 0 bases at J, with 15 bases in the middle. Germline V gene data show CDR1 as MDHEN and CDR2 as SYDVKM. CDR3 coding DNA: TGTGCCAGCAGTTTCGATACAGTTTTAAGCTCCTACAATGAGCAGTTCTTC. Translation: CASSFDTVLSSYNEQFF.

CDR3 residues: CASSQAPGGGHEQFF. The CDR3 bases are TGTGCCAGCAGCCAAGCTCCGGGGGGGGGGCATGAGCAGTTCTTC. V usage is TRBV3-1 and J usage is TRBJ2-1; 8 bases line up with TRBD2. The germline CDR1 and CDR2 sequences are LGHDT and YNNKEL (reference sequence). V shed 1 base, J shed 8 bases, and the junction held 7 bases outside the gene matches. The CDR3 length is 15 residues.

In DNA, the CDR3 is TGTGCCAGCAGTCCCGGGGGCGGGAGGACCTACGAGCAGTACTTC. Protein sequence: CASSPGGGRTYEQYF. The rearrangement joins TRBV27 to TRBJ2-7; 8 bases align to TRBD2. Germline CDR1 MNHEY, CDR2 SMNVEV (reference sequence). CDR3 length: 15 amino acids. J gave up 2 bases and V 5 bases, and 8 bases lay outside the gene matches.